This T cell receptor beta chain is drawn from a study of cytomegalovirus exposure and HLA in healthy donors. Study conclusions and caveats: Most sequenced TCRs were rare (though some public TCRs occurred in many donors). Among CMV-associated TCR beta chains, most appeared HLA-restricted in a later analysis.

The PCR made use of 60 Vbeta and 13 Jbeta primers. Repertoires were generated with immunoSEQ multiplex PCR, while TCRdb's copy carries only in-frame clones and drops some. This sample yields about 89,000 clones, of which 74% are seen a single time; roughly 1.8% belongs to the top ten. Turning to this clone: What it recognizes is unknown.

The CDR3 has 13 amino acids. V shed 2 bases, J shed 12 bases, and the junction held 10 bases outside the gene matches. The germline V gene has CDR1 MNHNS and CDR2 SASEGT. Sequencing was performed on PBMCs. This clonotype was sampled from a male donor in good health and CMV-seronegative. The chain carries TRBV6-1 and TRBJ2-7; 7 bases align to TRBD2. The CDR3 loop is CASSESTGRGGYF. The CDR3 DNA sequence: TGTGCCAGCAGTGAAAGTACGGGACGCGGGGGGTACTTC.